What follows is one TCR beta chain and its context. Its ends do not fully match the called genes, so a read error is possible. This specimen belongs to a study of blood T cell repertoires in COVID-19. As processed by the authors: Counts of nucleated cells, estimated from reference gene primer amplification, were obtained. Profiled with immunoSEQ multiplex PCR; TCRdb holds only in-frame clones, not every one. The D gene and trimming were derived from the DNA, and the V and J assignments and clone size from that table. Of 85,000 to 110,000 clones in the sample, about nine tenths were seen once. Sequenced: peripheral blood. This clonotype was obtained from a woman older than 75 in a cohort sampled during active COVID-19.

CDR3: CASSSTSGGYSKQFF. The CDR3 region has the DNA TGTGCTAGCAGCTCGACTAGCGGGGGGTATAGTAAGCAGTTCTTC. The rearrangement uses TRBV7-7 and TRBJ2-1; 13 bases are shared with TRBD2. CDR1 and CDR2 from the germline V gene are SSHAT and FNYEAQ (reference sequence). This CDR3 spans 15 amino acids. Full variable domain (missing parts from reference TRBV7-7 and TRBJ2-1): GAGVSQSPRYKVTKRGQDVTLRCDPISSHATLYWYQQALGQGPEFLTYFNYEAQPDKSGLPSDRFSAERPEGSISTLTIQRTEQRDSAMYRCASSSTSGGYSKQFFGPGTRLTVL.